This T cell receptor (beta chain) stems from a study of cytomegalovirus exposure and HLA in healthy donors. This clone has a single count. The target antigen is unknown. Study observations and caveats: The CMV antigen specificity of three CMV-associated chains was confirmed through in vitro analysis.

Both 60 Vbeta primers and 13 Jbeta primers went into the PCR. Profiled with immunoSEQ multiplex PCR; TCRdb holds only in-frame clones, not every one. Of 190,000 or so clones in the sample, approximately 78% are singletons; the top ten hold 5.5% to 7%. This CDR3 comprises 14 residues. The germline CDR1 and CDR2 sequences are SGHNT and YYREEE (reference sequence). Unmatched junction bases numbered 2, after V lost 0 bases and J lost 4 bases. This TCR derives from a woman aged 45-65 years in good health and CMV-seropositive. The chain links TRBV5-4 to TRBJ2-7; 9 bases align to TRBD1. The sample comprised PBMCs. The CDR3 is CASSLDDRGYEQYF. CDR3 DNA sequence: TGTGCCAGCAGCTTGGATGACAGGGGGTACGAGCAGTACTTC. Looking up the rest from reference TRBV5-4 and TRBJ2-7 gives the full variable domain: ETGVTQSPTHLIKTRGQQVTLRCSSQSGHNTVSWYQQALGQGPQFIFQYYREEENGRGNFPPRFSGLQFPNYSSELNVNALELDDSALYLCASSLDDRGYEQYFGPGTRLTVT.